These T cell receptor beta chains were read from a single sample in a study of blood T cell repertoires in COVID-19. TCRdb keeps only in-frame clones here, not all; method: immunoSEQ multiplex PCR. The sample carries more than 150,000 clones, almost 85% recorded once. Sequencing was carried out using peripheral blood. Receptors were obtained from a man aged 18 to 30 with active or convalescent COVID-19. Both conserved end residues are part of each CDR3. The D gene is left open where the match is weak. The size entry is marked missing in some rows and otherwise reads once, few, many or a size class.

clone_size j_call cdr3_length d_call v_call cdr3_nt cdr3_aa
. TRBJ2-1 16 TRBD2 TRBV10-3 TGTGCCATCAGTGAGTCGACTAGCGGGGGTTACAATGAGCAGTTCTTC CAISESTSGGYNEQFF
. TRBJ1-2 14 . TRBV4-1 TGCGCCAGCAGCCCGTTAGCGGGGAAGGATGGCTACACCTTC CASSPLAGKDGYTF
. TRBJ1-5 16 . TRBV7-9 TGTGCCAGCAGCAAAGAGGCAGGGAGGGGCAATCAGCCCCAGCATTTT CASSKEAGRGNQPQHF
. TRBJ2-2 16 TRBD2 TRBV5-5 TGTGCCAGCAGCTTGATTGGGGGGGTTTATACCGGGGAGCTGTTTTTT CASSLIGGVYTGELFF
. TRBJ2-7 13 . TRBV18 TGTGCCAGCTCACCCCGACATTTCTACGAGCAGTACTTC CASSPRHFYEQYF
few TRBJ1-2 13 TRBD1 TRBV7-9 TGTGCCAGCAGCTCACAGGGGGATGCTGGCTACACCTTC CASSSQGDAGYTF
. TRBJ2-1 14 . TRBV5-8 TGTGCCAGCAGAAAGAGACTCCTCCGGAATGAGCAGTTCTTC CASRKRLLRNEQFF
. TRBJ2-3 16 TRBD2 TRBV27 TGTGCCAGCAGTTCGGGGCTAGCGGGGTACACAGATACGCAGTATTTT CASSSGLAGYTDTQYF
. TRBJ2-3 15 TRBD2 TRBV29-1 TGCAGCGTTGGGGGACTAGCCGTAAGGGCAGATACGCAGTATTTT CSVGGLAVRADTQYF
. TRBJ2-7 16 TRBD1 TRBV18 TGTGCCAGCTCACCACCGGCGGCAGGGGGCTCCTACGAGCAGTACTTC CASSPPAAGGSYEQYF
. TRBJ1-4 14 . TRBV6-2/TRBV6-3 TGTGCCAGCAGTTACGCGCCCGAGAGAGAAAAACTGTTTTTT CASSYAPEREKLFF
. TRBJ1-2 17 . TRBV21-1 TGTGCCAGCAGCAAAGAGGCCCCGGACAGGGGGTATTATGGCTACACCTTC CASSKEAPDRGYYGYTF
. TRBJ2-5 15 . TRBV11-2 TGTGCCAGCAGCTCGGGACACCTGGGGGGGGAGACCCAGTACTTC CASSSGHLGGETQYF
. TRBJ2-7 12 . TRBV30 TGTGCCTTCAGGGGAGGGCTCTACGAGCAGTACTTC CAFRGGLYEQYF
. TRBJ2-1 15 TRBD1 TRBV19 TGTGCCAGTTGCCGGGGGACAGGGGCATGCAATGAGCAGTTCTTC CASCRGTGACNEQFF
few TRBJ2-5 13 . TRBV7-3 TGTGCCAGCAGCCCAGACTTCGGAGAGACCCAGTACTTC CASSPDFGETQYF
. TRBJ2-7 14 . TRBV5-4 TGTGCCAGCACCTCACAGGGCAACCCCTACGAGCAGTACTTC CASTSQGNPYEQYF
. TRBJ2-1 17 . TRBV25-1 TGTGCCAGCAGTGAACCGAGACACCACAGTTCGTTCAATGAGCAGTTCTTC CASSEPRHHSSFNEQFF
. TRBJ2-1 15 . TRBV25-1 TGTGCCAGCAGTGAATACCCGCCGCAGGGAGGTGAGCAGTTCTTC CASSEYPPQGGEQFF
. TRBJ2-3 16 . TRBV27 TGTGCCAGCAGTTTATTCGGCGGGGGCGACACAGATACGCAGTATTTT CASSLFGGGDTDTQYF
. TRBJ2-7 20 . TRBV5-1 TGCGCCAGCAGCCCCTACGTTCTCCAACGCCTCAGGGAAACGTCCTACGAGCAGTACTTC CASSPYVLQRLRETSYEQYF
. TRBJ1-5 14 TRBD1 TRBV11-2 TGTGCCAGCAGCTTAAACAGGGACAGTCAGCCCCAGCATTTT CASSLNRDSQPQHF
. TRBJ1-4 14 . TRBV6-5 TGTGCCAGCAGTTTGGACAGCTGGAATGAAAAACTGTTTTTT CASSLDSWNEKLFF
. TRBJ2-1 20 TRBD2 TRBV27 TGTGCCAGCAGTTTATCGCCCCCAAAGATACTAGCGGGGGGGCGGTATGAGCAGTTCTTC CASSLSPPKILAGGRYEQFF
. TRBJ1-1 16 TRBD1 TRBV15 TGTGCCACCAGCACCAAACCCGGAGGGGGCACCGCTGAAGCTTTCTTT CATSTKPGGGTAEAFF
few TRBJ1-2 15 TRBD1 TRBV28 TGTGCCAGCAGGGACGGACAGGGAGGAGTCGGTGGCTACACCTTC CASRDGQGGVGGYTF
few TRBJ2-7 14 TRBD2 TRBV7-2 TGTGCCAGCAGCTTAGACAGCGGGAGTGACGAGCAGTACTTC CASSLDSGSDEQYF
. TRBJ2-2 15 TRBD2 TRBV6-4 TGTGCCAGCAGTGACTCGACTAGCAACACCGGGGAGCTGTTTTTT CASSDSTSNTGELFF
. TRBJ1-6 15 TRBD1 TRBV30 TGTGCCTGGAGTGGGTGGGACAGTTTGAATTCACCCCTCCACTTT CAWSGWDSLNSPLHF
. TRBJ2-1 16 . TRBV10-1 TGCGCCAGCAGTGAGTCGAAGGGGATTTCCTACAATGAGCAGTTCTTC CASSESKGISYNEQFF
. TRBJ2-1 17 TRBD2 TRBV2 TGTGCCAGCAGACCACCGGGACTAGCGCGAGTATACAATGAGCAGTTCTTC CASRPPGLARVYNEQFF
. TRBJ1-2 13 TRBD1 TRBV14 TGTGCCAGCAGCCCCTACAGGGGGCGAGGCTACACCTTC CASSPYRGRGYTF
. TRBJ2-3 13 . TRBV29-1 TGCAGCGGTATTCTAGCTTTGTCGGATACGCAGTATTTT CSGILALSDTQYF
. TRBJ1-1 13 . TRBV29-1 TGCAGCGTTGCGGGATCCCGTGACACTGAAGCTTTCTTT CSVAGSRDTEAFF
. TRBJ1-5 13 TRBD1 TRBV28 TGTGCCGGCAGACAGGGGGCGAGTCAGCCCCAGCATTTT CAGRQGASQPQHF
once TRBJ1-6 14 TRBD1 TRBV7-3 TGTGCCAGCAGCTTGGGACAGCCGAATTCACCCCTCCACTTT CASSLGQPNSPLHF
. TRBJ1-2 15 TRBD1 TRBV5-1 TGCGCCAGCAGCTTTGCAGGGGGTATGACCTATGGCTACACCTTC CASSFAGGMTYGYTF
once TRBJ2-1 13 . TRBV6-5 TGTGCCAGCAGCCAGACGGGCTACAATGAGCAGTTCTTC CASSQTGYNEQFF
. TRBJ2-7 14 TRBD1 TRBV18 TGTGCCAGCTCAAGTAACAGGGGGTTGTACGAGCAGTACTTC CASSSNRGLYEQYF
. TRBJ2-7 12 . TRBV3-1/TRBV3-2 TGTGCCAGCAGCCAAGACCTTTACGAGCAGTACTTC CASSQDLYEQYF
. TRBJ2-4 14 TRBD1 TRBV11-2 TGTGCCAGCAGCTTAGCCGGGACAGTTAACATTCAGTACTTC CASSLAGTVNIQYF
. TRBJ2-1 13 . TRBV2 TGTGCCAGCAGTGAAGACAGAGACAATGAGCAGTTCTTC CASSEDRDNEQFF
few TRBJ2-1 15 TRBD2 TRBV6-1 TGTGCCAGCAGCCGCCGCACTAGCGGCTACAATGAGCAGTTCTTC CASSRRTSGYNEQFF
few TRBJ2-7 16 TRBD2 TRBV2 TGTGCCAGCAGTTACCGAAAAGGGACTAGCGACTACGAGCAGTACTTC CASSYRKGTSDYEQYF
. TRBJ1-1 13 . TRBV12-3/TRBV12-4 TGTGCCAGCAGTTTATCGTGGAACACTGAAGCTTTCTTT CASSLSWNTEAFF
. TRBJ1-2 17 TRBD1 TRBV7-9 TGTGCCAGCAGCTTTCCCAAGACAGGGAAACTCTCCTATGGCTACACCTTC CASSFPKTGKLSYGYTF
. TRBJ2-3 15 TRBD2 TRBV5-1 TGCGCCAGCAGCTTTAGCGGGGGAATCACAGATACGCAGTATTTT CASSFSGGITDTQYF
. TRBJ1-5 17 TRBD1 TRBV6-2/TRBV6-3 TGTGCCAGCAGTCTTCACGGGGGACAGGGACTCAATCAGCCCCAGCATTTT CASSLHGGQGLNQPQHF
. TRBJ2-5 15 TRBD1 TRBV6-6 TGTGCCAGCAGTCCTCCGGACAGGGTAAAAGAGACCCAGTACTTC CASSPPDRVKETQYF
. TRBJ2-7 16 . TRBV7-8 TGTGCCAGCAGCGATACCGCCGGGACAACCAACTACGAGCAGTACTTC CASSDTAGTTNYEQYF